The rows below give T cell receptor beta chains drawn from one sample of a study of siplizumab effects on memory and regulatory T cells. Produced via immunoSEQ multiplex PCR; TCRdb's table is partial and in-frame only. The profile shows about 100,000 clones, roughly 94% of them singletons. The source material was Tregs sorted from blood. Source of these receptors: a human donor in good health. Each CDR3 is given with its conserved first and last residue. D genes are given only for firm matches. Some rows mark clone size as missing; the rest say once, few, many or name a class of expanded clone.

>NA|NA|TRBV10-3|TRBJ2-5
TGTGCCATCAGTCCCGAGTACCTTAAGGGGACCCAGTACTTC
CAISPEYLKGTQYF
>NA|NA|TRBV13|TRBJ2-1
TGTGCCAGCAGCCCCCAGCCTTACCCCTACAATGAGCAGTTCTTC
CASSPQPYPYNEQFF
>TRBD2|NA|TRBV2|TRBJ2-4
TGTGCCAGCAGGGAAGGGGGGGGACTAGCGGGACTAGCCAAAAACATTCAGTACTTC
CASREGGGLAGLAKNIQYF
>TRBD2|NA|TRBV30|TRBJ2-7
TGTGCCTGGACCCTAACATTCAGAAGCGGGGGATCCAAGTACGAGCAGTACTTC
CAWTLTFRSGGSKYEQYF
>TRBD1|once|TRBV5-1|TRBJ2-7
TGCGCCAGCAGCTTGTGGGACAGAAGCTCCTACGAGCAGTACTTC
CASSLWDRSSYEQYF
>NA|NA|TRBV5-1|TRBJ2-6
TGCGCCAGCAGTGCGCGACAGGCGATAGCGAGCTCTGGGGCCAACGTCCTGACTTTC
CASSARQAIASSGANVLTF
>TRBD2|NA|TRBV5-1|TRBJ2-3
TGCGCCAGCAGCTCCATACTAGCGGGAGTTGATACAGATACGCAGTATTTT
CASSSILAGVDTDTQYF
>NA|NA|TRBV25-1|TRBJ1-4
TGTGCCAGCAGTGAATTGTCAGACGAAAAACTGTTTTTT
CASSELSDEKLFF
>NA|NA|TRBV12-5|TRBJ2-3
TGTGCTAGTGGTTTGGCGGGACTCGGCCAGTATTTT
CASGLAGLGQYF
>TRBD1|NA|TRBV6-5|TRBJ2-7
TGTGCCAGCAGTTACTCCAGGGGGTTCTACGAGCAGTACTTC
CASSYSRGFYEQYF
>NA|NA|TRBV2|TRBJ2-7
TGTGCCAGCAGTGAAGCGCTTTGGGGACGGGGCTACGAGCAGTACTTC
CASSEALWGRGYEQYF
>NA|NA|TRBV7-2|TRBJ2-7
TGTGCCAGCAGCTTAGTCAGGGACTCCTCCTACGAGCAGTACTTC
CASSLVRDSSYEQYF
>NA|NA|TRBV5-1|TRBJ1-5
TGCGCCAGCAGCACCTCCGGGGGCTGGGGTCAGCCCCAGCATTTT
CASSTSGGWGQPQHF
>TRBD1|NA|TRBV14|TRBJ2-4
TGTGCCAGCAGTAAGACAGGGATATGGAACATTCAGTACTTC
CASSKTGIWNIQYF
>TRBD2|once|TRBV30|TRBJ2-7
TGTGCCTGGAGGGCCGGGGGGGACGAGCAGTACTTC
CAWRAGGDEQYF
>NA|NA|TRBV19|TRBJ1-6
TGTGCCACCGACTGCTCCCAACACCTCCACTTT
CATDCSQHLHF
>TRBD2|once|TRBV27|TRBJ2-7
TGTGCCAGCAGTTTAAGCCCCAGCGGGAGGAAGACCTACGAGCAGTACTTC
CASSLSPSGRKTYEQYF
>NA|NA|TRBV7-8|TRBJ2-3
TGTGCCAGCAGCTTAGGGAGGGGAGATACGCAGTATTTT
CASSLGRGDTQYF
>TRBD1|once|TRBV7-3|TRBJ1-2
TGTGCCAGCAGCCCTACAGGGGGCTGGGATGGCTACACCTTC
CASSPTGGWDGYTF
>TRBD1|NA|TRBV5-1|TRBJ2-7
TGCGCCAGCAGCTGGACAGGGGACTACGAGCAGTACTTC
CASSWTGDYEQYF
>TRBD1|NA|TRBV28|TRBJ2-7
TGTGCCAGCAGTTTGGGACAGGGTTTGTTCGAGCAGTACTTC
CASSLGQGLFEQYF
>NA|NA|TRBV5-1|TRBJ2-2
TGCGCCAGCAGCTTGGTATCCGGGAGAGCGAGCACCGGGGAGCTGTTTTTT
CASSLVSGRASTGELFF
>NA|once|TRBV7-8|TRBJ2-1
TGTGCCAGCAGCTTAGTAGGTATCGAGTTCTTC
CASSLVGIEFF
>NA|NA|TRBV25-1|TRBJ1-1
TGTGCCAGCAGGGGGTTAGAGCTTATGAACACTGAAGCTTTCTTT
CASRGLELMNTEAFF
>NA|once|TRBV13|TRBJ1-4
TGTGCCAGCAGCCCAGTCGTGGGAGTTGCAACTAATGAAAAACTGTTTTTT
CASSPVVGVATNEKLFF
>NA|NA|TRBV19|TRBJ1-1
TGTGCCAGTAGTATCCCACCCCAGGGGCGGCCTGAAGCTTTCTTT
CASSIPPQGRPEAFF
>NA|NA|TRBV30|TRBJ2-5
TGTGCCTGGACCCGCATTGGGGCTTACAAAGAGACCCAGTACTTC
CAWTRIGAYKETQYF
>NA|NA|TRBV10-2|TRBJ1-3
TGCGCCAGCAGTGAACCAGGAGACTTAAACACCATATATTTT
CASSEPGDLNTIYF
>TRBD1|NA|TRBV30|TRBJ1-2
TGTGCCTGGATACCCCGGGACAGGATTGTTTTTAACTATGGCTACACCTTC
CAWIPRDRIVFNYGYTF
>TRBD1|NA|TRBV19|TRBJ1-1
TGTGCCAGTGCCCAAAGGGGGCCCGGAGGGGGGATCACTGAAGCTTTCTTT
CASAQRGPGGGITEAFF
>TRBD2|NA|TRBV9|TRBJ2-2
TGTGCCAGCAGCGTAGCTCCACGGGAGGGCGGCGGGGAGCTGTTTTTT
CASSVAPREGGGELFF
>TRBD1|NA|TRBV5-1|TRBJ2-7
TGCGCCAGCTCAAGGCTCGGGACAGGATTCTACGAGCAGTACTTC
CASSRLGTGFYEQYF
>NA|NA|TRBV5-1|TRBJ2-5
TGCGCCAGCAGATGGGGCCAAGAGACCCAGTACTTC
CASRWGQETQYF
>NA|NA|TRBV7-3|TRBJ2-2
TGTGCCAGCAGCCCTAAGGCGGGAACCGGGGAGCTGTTTTTT
CASSPKAGTGELFF
>NA|NA|TRBV6-1|TRBJ2-2
TGTGCCAGCGTTGGTTGGGGGAGTGCCGGGGAGCTGTTTTTT
CASVGWGSAGELFF
>TRBD2|NA|TRBV5-6|TRBJ2-1
TGTGCCAGCAGCTGGGGAGGGAGGTCCTACAATGAGCAGTTCTTC
CASSWGGRSYNEQFF
>TRBD1|NA|TRBV27|TRBJ2-7
TGTGCCAGCAGGTACACCGGGACAGGGTACGAGCAGTACTTC
CASRYTGTGYEQYF
>NA|NA|TRBV18|TRBJ2-1
TGTGCCAGCTCACCAGGGGCCAATGAGCAGTTCTTC
CASSPGANEQFF
>TRBD2|NA|TRBV11-3|TRBJ2-2
TGTGCCAGCAGCCCCTCCGGGACTAGCGGGAGAAACACCGGGGAGCTGTTTTTT
CASSPSGTSGRNTGELFF
>TRBD2|NA|TRBV6-5|TRBJ2-1
TGTGCCAGTGGACTAGCGACCGATGAGCAGTTCTTC
CASGLATDEQFF
>NA|NA|TRBV14|TRBJ2-2
TGTGCCAGCAGCTCAGTCGCTACTAGTAACACCGGGGAGCTGTTTTTT
CASSSVATSNTGELFF
>NA|NA|TRBV15|TRBJ2-2
TGTGCCACCAGCAGGAACAGGAACCCCGGGGAGCTGTTTTTT
CATSRNRNPGELFF
>NA|once|TRBV28|TRBJ1-5
TGTGCCAGCAGCCCGGTCCAGGGGAGCAATCAGCCCCAGCATTTT
CASSPVQGSNQPQHF
>TRBD1|NA|TRBV6-5|TRBJ2-7
TGTGCCAGCAGTTACTCCGGGACAGGCTACGAGCAGTACTTC
CASSYSGTGYEQYF
>NA|NA|TRBV27|TRBJ1-1
TGTGCCAGCAGTGCCAACCCCCAGGGTATTCTTTACACTGAAGCTTTCTTT
CASSANPQGILYTEAFF
>TRBD2|NA|TRBV19|TRBJ2-1
TGTGCCAGTAAGGCTTCGGCGGGAGTTGGTGAGCAGTTCTTC
CASKASAGVGEQFF
>NA|NA|TRBV6-1|TRBJ2-7
TGTGCCAGCATTTTGCGATACGAGCAGTACTTC
CASILRYEQYF